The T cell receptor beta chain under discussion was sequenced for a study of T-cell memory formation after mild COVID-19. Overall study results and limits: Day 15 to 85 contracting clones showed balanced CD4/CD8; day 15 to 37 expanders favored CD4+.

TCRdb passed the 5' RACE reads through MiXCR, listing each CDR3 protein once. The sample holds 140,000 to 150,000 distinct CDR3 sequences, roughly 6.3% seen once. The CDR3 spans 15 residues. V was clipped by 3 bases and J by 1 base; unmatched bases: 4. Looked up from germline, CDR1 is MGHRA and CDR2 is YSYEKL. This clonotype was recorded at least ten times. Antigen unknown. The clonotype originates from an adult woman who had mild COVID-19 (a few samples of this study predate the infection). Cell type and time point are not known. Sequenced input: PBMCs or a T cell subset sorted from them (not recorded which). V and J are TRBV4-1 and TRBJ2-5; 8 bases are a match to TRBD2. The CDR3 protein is CASSQHGTSQETQYF. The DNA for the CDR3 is TGCGCCAGCAGCCAGCACGGGACTAGCCAAGAGACCCAGTACTTC.